A single sample is the source of the 9 T cell receptor beta chains below, sequenced in a study of T-cell reconstitution after alpha-beta-depleted transplantation in children. The library targeted TCRbeta and was prepared with unique molecular identifiers. TCRdb called the PCR reads again in MiXCR, with one record for every CDR3 protein. Seen here are tens of thousands of distinct CDR3 sequences, roughly 4.4% observed once, and the top ten hold approximately 20%. The material was PBMCs, mostly from graft donor cells, obtained 180 days after TCRalphabeta/CD19-depleted stem cell transplant. The receptors come from a boy younger than two who had a stem cell transplant for acute myeloid leukemia, so the T cells may come from the graft donor.

This clonotype was counted at least ten times. The gene calls are TRBV4-3 and TRBJ2-1, with unresolved D. Germline V gene data show CDR1 as LGHNA and CDR2 as YSLEER. The CDR3 is 16 residues long. Trimming shortened V by 0 bases and J by 2 bases, and 11 bases separated the two germline ends. The CDR3 DNA is TGCGCCAGCAGCCAAGATTGGTTTCCCCCCTACAATGAGCAGTTCTTC. It translates to CASSQDWFPPYNEQFF.

There are many counts of this clonotype. The chain is built from TRBV25-1 and TRBJ2-3; D remains unclear. CDR1 and CDR2 from the germline V gene are MGHDK and SYGVNS. The ends were cut back, 2 bases at V and 2 bases at J, with 11 bases in the middle. The CDR3 sequence is 15 residues long. The CDR3 here is CASSERGAFTDTQYF. The CDR3 coding sequence is TGTGCCAGCAGTGAACGAGGAGCATTCACAGATACGCAGTATTTT.

This clonotype was seen at least ten times. The rearrangement joins TRBV29-1 to TRBJ1-4; 9 bases align to TRBD1. Germline values: CDR1 SQVTM, CDR2 ANQGSEA. The CDR3 totals 12 residues. J lost 8 bases, V lost 5 bases, and 3 bases had no gene match. The CDR3 loop is CSVKTGGEKLFF. The CDR3 DNA is TGCAGCGTTAAGACAGGGGGGGAAAAACTGTTTTTT.

The table lists this clonotype with many counts. The chain employs TRBV27 and TRBJ2-7, with TRBD1 matching over 7 bases. There are 16 residues in the CDR3. Germline lookup yields CDR1 MNHEY and CDR2 SMNVEV (reference sequence). Trimming at V came to 6 bases and at J to 2 bases, leaving 13 bases not matched to a gene. The CDR3 region is CASSTPPGTVPYEQYF. The CDR3 DNA follows: TGTGCCAGCAGCACCCCCCCCGGGACAGTCCCCTACGAGCAGTACTTC.

This clonotype was counted many times. The chain employs TRBV7-8 and TRBJ1-4, with 10 bases that match TRBD1. The V segment lost 5 bases and the J segment 1 base; nucleotides outside the gene matches: 7. The CDR3 is 17 residues long. Germline V gives CDR1 SGHVS, CDR2 FQNEAQ. CDR3 sequence (DNA): TGTGCCAGCAGCAAAACCGGGACAGGGGAAACTAATGAAAAACTGTTTTTT. Its protein product is CASSKTGTGETNEKLFF.

This clonotype was observed many times. The chain carries TRBV4-1 and TRBJ1-1; a possible D gene is TRBD1 (6 bases). In germline, CDR1 is MGHRA, CDR2 YSYEKL. Between the trimmed V and J ends, which lost 1 base and 3 bases, there was a span of 21 bases. The CDR3 sequence is 18 residues long. As DNA, the CDR3 is TGCGCCAGCAGCCAAGGGCCATTAAAACAGGGCCGGGACACTGAAGCTTTCTTT. Its protein product is CASSQGPLKQGRDTEAFF.

This clonotype was observed many times. In DNA, the CDR3 is TGTGCCAGCACCCCGGGGTACAGGCGAGGGACTGAAGCTTTCTTT. It encodes CASTPGYRRGTEAFF. The V and J genes are TRBV12-3 or TRBV12-4 and TRBJ1-1; tentatively, D is TRBD1 (5 bases). V lost 7 bases to trimming and J lost 5 bases, with 20 bases between them. This CDR3 spans 15 amino acids.

This clonotype showed up just a few times. CDR3 sequence (DNA): TGTGCCAGCAGTTTACAGGGGGATGGCAATCAGCCCCAGCATTTT. Protein: CASSLQGDGNQPQHF. This sequence joins TRBV12-3 or TRBV12-4 and TRBJ1-5, with TRBD1 identical over 7 bases. This CDR3 spans 15 amino acids. V dropped 2 bases and J dropped 2; count of bases not matched to a gene: 3.

This clonotype was seen many times. This chain joins TRBV20-1 and TRBJ1-1; TRBD1 might be the D (5 bases). Trimming removed 2 bases from V and 6 bases from J, with 16 bases in between. The CDR3 has 14 amino acids. Germline assignment: CDR1 DFQATT and CDR2 SNEGSKA (reference sequence). The CDR3 protein is CSARFSGRRAEAFF. The CDR3 DNA reads as TGCAGTGCTAGATTTTCAGGGCGTCGGGCTGAAGCTTTCTTT.